Listed here are 6 T cell receptor beta chains from one sample, sequenced in a study of shared clonotypes between healthy human individuals. Method: immunoSEQ multiplex PCR; TCRdb's copy keeps in-frame clones and lacks some. The repertoire holds fewer than 3 million clones, with around 92% as singletons. Sample: naive CD4+ T cells from PBMCs. Subset defined: CD45RA+ positively selected. The source is a man younger than 35 in good health. Some clones in this sample may be carry-over from other donors' samples.

The chain links TRBV7-2 to TRBJ2-1; tentative D call: TRBD2 (5 bases). V was trimmed by 4 bases and J by 10 bases, leaving 20 bases between them. The length of the CDR3 is 15 residues. CDR1 and CDR2 from the germline V gene are SGHTA and FQGNSA. CDR3 residues: CASSSAGGPQGEQFF. CDR3 DNA: TGTGCCAGCAGCTCAGCCGGAGGCCCACAAGGGGAGCAGTTCTTC.

The genes are TRBV7-8 and TRBJ2-3; D uncertain. Germline V lookup: CDR1 SGHVS, CDR2 FQNEAQ. The CDR3 is 13 amino acids. The V end was cut by 5 bases, the J end by 4 bases, with 10 bases between. DNA for the CDR3: TGTGCCAGCAGCACCCTGACATCAGATACGCAGTATTTT. Translation gives CASSTLTSDTQYF. Looking up the rest from reference TRBV7-8 and TRBJ2-3 gives the full variable domain: GAGVSQSPRYKVAKRGQDVALRCDPISGHVSLFWYQQALGQGPEFLTYFQNEAQLDKSGLPSDRFFAERPEGSVSTLKIQRTQQEDSAVYLCASSTLTSDTQYFGPGTRLTVL.

The chain combines TRBV6-5 with TRBJ2-5, with D maybe TRBD1 (5 bases). The J call may be in error: the DNA end matches TRBJ2-7 better. Looked up from germline, CDR1 is MNHEY and CDR2 is SVGAGI. CDR3 length equals 16 residues. CDR3 sequence reads: CASSYSGQGGSYEQYF. As DNA, the CDR3 is TGTGCCAGCAGTTACTCGGGGCAGGGTGGTAGCTACGAGCAGTACTTC.

This clone was found a few times. Here the CDR3 reads CASSSGTGVEKLFF. CDR3 nucleotides: TGTGCCAGCTCTTCAGGGACAGGAGTTGAAAAACTGTTTTTT. The chain links TRBV18 to TRBJ1-4; 8 bases align to TRBD1. The V gene's germline CDR1 is KGHSH and CDR2 LQKENI. V lost 6 bases and J lost 7; bases outside the gene matches: 7. The CDR3 loop spans 14 amino acids.

The chain uses TRBV5-4 and TRBJ1-1; no firm D call. The CDR3 is made up of 11 amino acids. The V and J ends lost 7 bases and 9 bases respectively, with 13 bases between them. Germline V lookup: CDR1 SGHNT, CDR2 YYREEE (reference sequence). For the CDR3, the DNA is TGTGCCAGCTTAGCCGTCGGGAAAGCTTTCTTT. Translation gives CASLAVGKAFF.

This chain uses TRBV28 with TRBJ1-1, with D maybe TRBD1 (5 bases). V lost 5 bases to trimming and J lost 7 bases, with 20 bases between them. The CDR3 has 15 residues. The germline gives CDR1 MDHEN, CDR2 SYDVKM. CDR3 loop: CASSILIGSRGEAFF. The CDR3 region has the DNA TGTGCCAGCAGTATACTGATTGGGTCGAGGGGTGAAGCTTTCTTT.